The rows below give T cell receptor beta chains drawn from one sample of a study of blood T cells in healthy people across ages. Via MiXCR, TCRdb re-called the 5' RACE reads, giving one row per CDR3 protein. The sample shows some 760,000 distinct CDR3 sequences, 25% of them seen only once. These sequences were also reported in another study, on T cells of mothers and their children.

Sequenced material: blood. The receptors were gathered from a boy younger than 18 in good health. The CDR3 runs from the conserved cysteine through the conserved F or W. A D gene is named only where the DNA matches it firmly. Not all rows give a size; the values are once, few, many and, for expanded clones, a class.

V: TRBV6-5; D: NA; length: 13; size: few; J: TRBJ1-2; DNA: TGTGCCAGCAGTTACGCGCAGGCCGATGGCTACACCTTC; CDR3: CASSYAQADGYTF
V: TRBV6-1; D: NA; length: 17; size: few; J: TRBJ2-2; DNA: TGTGCCAGCAGAGGGGGAGACTGGGGGACCTTCGGCGGGGAGCTGTTTTTT; CDR3: CASRGGDWGTFGGELFF
V: TRBV5-1; D: NA; length: 13; size: NA; J: TRBJ2-7; DNA: TGCGCCAGCAGCACGGGAGTTACCTACGAGCAGTACTTC; CDR3: CASSTGVTYEQYF
V: TRBV20-1; D: TRBD2; length: 14; size: few; J: TRBJ2-4; DNA: TGCAGTGCCACGGCGGGGGGGTCTGAAAACATTCAGTACTTC; CDR3: CSATAGGSENIQYF
V: TRBV3-1; D: NA; length: 14; size: NA; J: TRBJ2-5; DNA: TGTGCCAGCAGCCACCTGTGGCGGGACGGGACCCAGTACTTC; CDR3: CASSHLWRDGTQYF
V: TRBV10-1; D: NA; length: 13; size: NA; J: TRBJ2-2; DNA: TGCGCCAGCAGTGCCCTCGTGTTGGGGGAGCTGTTTTTT; CDR3: CASSALVLGELFF
V: TRBV5-1; D: NA; length: 15; size: NA; J: TRBJ2-1; DNA: TGCGCCAGCAGCTCGGCTCCGGACGGCTACAATGAGCAGTTCTTC; CDR3: CASSSAPDGYNEQFF
V: TRBV10-2; D: NA; length: 16; size: few; J: TRBJ2-1; DNA: TGCGCCAGCAGTGAGTCGGGCGTCCTCTCCTACAATGAGCAGTTCTTC; CDR3: CASSESGVLSYNEQFF
V: TRBV5-5; D: NA; length: 13; size: NA; J: TRBJ1-2; DNA: TGTGCCAGCAGCTTGAGGGAACTCTATGGCTACACCTTC; CDR3: CASSLRELYGYTF
V: TRBV7-9; D: NA; length: 15; size: NA; J: TRBJ2-3; DNA: TGTGCCAGCAGCTTAAGGGGCCCAGACACAGATACGCAGTATTTT; CDR3: CASSLRGPDTDTQYF
V: TRBV5-1; D: TRBD1; length: 16; size: once; J: TRBJ2-5; DNA: TGCGCCAGCAGCGGGACAGGGGGCAACAGCGGAGAGACCCAGTACTTC; CDR3: CASSGTGGNSGETQYF
V: TRBV27; D: TRBD1; length: 16; size: NA; J: TRBJ1-4; DNA: TGTGCCAGCACCCCGTTCCGGGACAGGGGGCTTGAAAAACTGTTTTTT; CDR3: CASTPFRDRGLEKLFF
V: TRBV4-2; D: NA; length: 13; size: NA; J: TRBJ2-1; DNA: TGTGTCAGCAGCCAAGTTATTGGGGGAGAGCAGTTCTTC; CDR3: CVSSQVIGGEQFF
V: TRBV7-2; D: TRBD1; length: 15; size: few; J: TRBJ2-5; DNA: TGTGCCAGCAGCTTAGGCTCCCAGGGGGCGGAGACCCAGTACTTC; CDR3: CASSLGSQGAETQYF
V: TRBV5-1; D: TRBD1; length: 15; size: NA; J: TRBJ1-5; DNA: TGCGCCAGCAACTTGACAGGGGTTGGCAATCAGCCCCAGCATTTT; CDR3: CASNLTGVGNQPQHF
V: TRBV21-1; D: NA; length: 17; size: few; J: TRBJ2-1; DNA: TGTGCCAGCAGCAAAGGGTCTAGCGGGGATTGTTACAATGAGCAGTTCTTC; CDR3: CASSKGSSGDCYNEQFF
V: TRBV29-1; D: TRBD1; length: 15; size: NA; J: TRBJ2-5; DNA: TGCAGCGTCGATCCCGGGACAGGTTACGTCGAGACCCAGTACTTC; CDR3: CSVDPGTGYVETQYF
V: TRBV4-1; D: TRBD1; length: 14; size: NA; J: TRBJ1-1; DNA: TGCGCCAGCAGCCTCGACAGGGGGCAAACTGAAGCTTTCTTT; CDR3: CASSLDRGQTEAFF
V: TRBV7-6; D: NA; length: 15; size: NA; J: TRBJ2-3; DNA: TGTGCCAGCAGCCTCCTGTTAGGGAGCACAGATACGCAGTATTTT; CDR3: CASSLLLGSTDTQYF
V: TRBV7-6; D: TRBD1; length: 14; size: few; J: TRBJ1-1; DNA: TGTGCCAGCAGCTTTACAGGGGTTAACACTGAAGCTTTCTTT; CDR3: CASSFTGVNTEAFF
V: TRBV5-1; D: NA; length: 14; size: NA; J: TRBJ2-7; DNA: TGCGCCAGCAGCTTTGACGGGAGCTCCTACGAGCAGTACTTC; CDR3: CASSFDGSSYEQYF
V: TRBV20-1; D: TRBD1; length: 15; size: NA; J: TRBJ2-7; DNA: TGCAGTGCTAGAGCCCCGGGACAGGGGGCGAGGGAGCAGTACTTC; CDR3: CSARAPGQGAREQYF
V: TRBV6-2/TRBV6-3; D: NA; length: 15; size: few; J: TRBJ2-7; DNA: TGTGCCAGCAGTTACTCGACACAAGTATCCTACGAGCAGTACTTC; CDR3: CASSYSTQVSYEQYF
V: TRBV6-6; D: TRBD2; length: 15; size: NA; J: TRBJ2-3; DNA: TGTGCCAGCAGTTTGACTAGCGGGGACGACGATACGCAGTATTTT; CDR3: CASSLTSGDDDTQYF
V: TRBV7-2; D: NA; length: 15; size: NA; J: TRBJ1-4; DNA: TGTGCCAGCAGCTTAAGAGCCGTGGGCGGTGAAAAACTGTTTTTT; CDR3: CASSLRAVGGEKLFF
V: TRBV7-9; D: TRBD2; length: 16; size: few; J: TRBJ2-5; DNA: TGTGCCAGCAACATACGGACGGGGGGGCCTGCAGAGACCCAGTACTTC; CDR3: CASNIRTGGPAETQYF
V: TRBV21-1; D: NA; length: 15; size: few; J: TRBJ2-4; DNA: TGTGCCAGCACCCCGGTATGGGTAGCCAAAAACATTCAGTACTTC; CDR3: CASTPVWVAKNIQYF
V: TRBV29-1; D: NA; length: 12; size: few; J: TRBJ2-7; DNA: TGCAGCGTTGGGGCGTCGGGCTACGAGCAGTACTTC; CDR3: CSVGASGYEQYF
V: TRBV10-2; D: NA; length: 16; size: once; J: TRBJ2-6; DNA: TGCGCCAGCAAGGAGTCCTCGGGAGCTGGGGCCAACGTCCTGACTTTC; CDR3: CASKESSGAGANVLTF
V: TRBV7-2; D: NA; length: 15; size: NA; J: TRBJ1-1; DNA: TGTGCCAGCAGCTTAATAAACACAGGGAACACTGAAGCTTTCTTT; CDR3: CASSLINTGNTEAFF
V: TRBV5-1; D: NA; length: 13; size: NA; J: TRBJ2-7; DNA: TGCGCCAGCTTGTCAGGGTTCTCCTACGAGCAGTACTTC; CDR3: CASLSGFSYEQYF
V: TRBV13; D: NA; length: 16; size: few; J: TRBJ1-2; DNA: TGTGCCAGCAGCTTATCGGCGGGGGCTGGATTGGATGGCTACACCTTC; CDR3: CASSLSAGAGLDGYTF
V: TRBV4-2; D: NA; length: 16; size: NA; J: TRBJ2-5; DNA: TGTGCCAGCAGCCAAGTGGGCAGGGAGGTCCGAGAGACCCAGTACTTC; CDR3: CASSQVGREVRETQYF
V: TRBV5-1; D: TRBD1; length: 15; size: many; J: TRBJ1-5; DNA: TGCGCCAGCAGCTTGGGGACAGGGAGTAATCAGCCCCAGCATTTT; CDR3: CASSLGTGSNQPQHF
V: TRBV6-6; D: NA; length: 15; size: NA; J: TRBJ1-2; DNA: TGTGCCAGCAGTTACGTCCTTCAGACGGACTATGGCTACACCTTC; CDR3: CASSYVLQTDYGYTF
V: TRBV4-3; D: NA; length: 13; size: few; J: TRBJ1-4; DNA: TGCGCCAGCAGCCAAGATAACCGGGAAAAACTGTTTTTT; CDR3: CASSQDNREKLFF
V: TRBV7-2; D: NA; length: 17; size: NA; J: TRBJ2-7; DNA: TGTGCCAGCAGCTTAGAATTTCCGTCAGGGTCCCCCTACGAGCATTACTTC; CDR3: CASSLEFPSGSPYEHYF
V: TRBV3-1; D: NA; length: 17; size: NA; J: TRBJ2-7; DNA: TGTGCCAGCAGCCAAGATAGCGGCGGGACAGCTACCTACGAGCAGTACTTC; CDR3: CASSQDSGGTATYEQYF
V: TRBV7-9; D: NA; length: 12; size: few; J: TRBJ1-2; DNA: TGTGCCAGCAGCACAGGGCCCAGTGGCTACACCTTC; CDR3: CASSTGPSGYTF
V: TRBV2; D: TRBD2; length: 14; size: few; J: TRBJ2-1; DNA: TGTGCCCGCAAAGAGACTAGCGGGAGCTATGAGCAGTTCTTC; CDR3: CARKETSGSYEQFF
V: TRBV29-1; D: NA; length: 12; size: NA; J: TRBJ1-5; DNA: TGCAGCGTTGAAGACCCCGATCAGCCCCAGCATTTT; CDR3: CSVEDPDQPQHF
V: TRBV5-3; D: NA; length: 15; size: few; J: TRBJ2-2; DNA: TGTGCCAGAAGCTTAATGCAAGGAGGCACCGGGGAGCTGTTTTTT; CDR3: CARSLMQGGTGELFF
V: TRBV5-6; D: NA; length: 13; size: few; J: TRBJ2-4; DNA: TGTGCCAGCAGCCGTGGGACATTTGACATTCAGTACTTC; CDR3: CASSRGTFDIQYF
V: TRBV5-6; D: NA; length: 15; size: NA; J: TRBJ2-1; DNA: TGTGCCAGCAGCCCCGCAGGGCAGCTTTACAATGAGCAGTTCTTC; CDR3: CASSPAGQLYNEQFF
V: TRBV29-1; D: TRBD1; length: 16; size: NA; J: TRBJ2-1; DNA: TGCAGCGTTACACCTTGGACAGGGAGCTCCTACAATGAGCAGTTCTTC; CDR3: CSVTPWTGSSYNEQFF
V: TRBV6-6; D: NA; length: 15; size: NA; J: TRBJ1-5; DNA: TGTGCCAGCAGTTACGTTCAGGGACCAAATCAGCCCCAGCATTTT; CDR3: CASSYVQGPNQPQHF
V: TRBV9; D: NA; length: 15; size: NA; J: TRBJ2-7; DNA: TGTGCCAGCAGCACACCCGGGGCCCTTCCCTACGAGCAGTACTTC; CDR3: CASSTPGALPYEQYF
V: TRBV27; D: NA; length: 16; size: few; J: TRBJ2-3; DNA: TGTGCCAGCAGTTTATTAAGGGGACCTAGCACAGATACGCAGTATTTT; CDR3: CASSLLRGPSTDTQYF
V: TRBV6-2/TRBV6-3; D: NA; length: 15; size: NA; J: TRBJ2-1; DNA: TGTGCCAGCAGACTACGACAAGGCAATTACAATGAGCAGTTCTTC; CDR3: CASRLRQGNYNEQFF